These 27 T cell receptor beta chains originate from one sample sequenced in a study of tumor-infiltrating lymphocytes in localized non-small cell lung cancer. Clones were read by immunoSEQ multiplex PCR, and TCRdb kept only the in-frame ones, dropping some. The sample holds roughly 12,000 clones, around 76% seen once. Source material: uninvolved lung tissue not adjacent to the tumor. These receptors were obtained from a human donor with non-small cell lung cancer.

V gene TRBV7-2 combines with J gene TRBJ1-1; no clear D gene. CDR3 size: 13 residues. Germline lookup yields CDR1 SGHTA and CDR2 FQGNSA. The germline V and J ends were trimmed by 1 base and 4 bases, with 7 bases remaining between them. CDR3 sequence (DNA): TGTGCCAGCAGCTTAGGGTTGGCCACTGAAGCTTTCTTT. It codes for CASSLGLATEAFF.

The chain employs TRBV7-6 and TRBJ2-7; perhaps TRBD1 as D (6 bases). V was clipped by 5 bases and J by 3 bases, with 11 bases between them. There are 13 residues in the CDR3. The germline V gene has CDR1 SGHVS and CDR2 FNYEAQ. CDR3 sequence: CASSIDRYYEQYF. CDR3 DNA: TGTGCCAGCAGCATCGACAGGTACTACGAGCAGTACTTC.

This chain uses TRBV6-1 with TRBJ1-6; TRBD1 matches 7 bases. The CDR3 sequence is 14 residues long. With 1 base clipped from V and 8 bases from J, the junction kept 2 bases outside the gene matches. Germline CDR1 MNHNS, CDR2 SASEGT. The CDR3 region is CASSEEGGYSPLHF. The CDR3 DNA is TGTGCCAGCAGTGAAGAAGGGGGCTATTCACCCCTCCACTTT.

CDR3: CASRSLGDTQYF. The CDR3 nucleotides are TGTGCCAGCAGGTCTCTAGGGGATACGCAGTATTTT. J is TRBJ2-3 and V is TRBV7-6; D is unclear. Per germline, CDR1 SGHVS and CDR2 FNYEAQ. The CDR3 sequence is 12 residues long. V was shortened by 6 bases and J by 6 bases, with 10 bases between the two germline ends.

V is TRBV4-1 and J is TRBJ1-1; 7 bases match TRBD1. This CDR3 contains 15 residues. J was trimmed by 1 base and V by 3 bases; bases with no gene match: 5. Germline CDR1 MGHRA, CDR2 YSYEKL. The CDR3 nucleotides read TGCGCCAGCAGCCACCCCGACAGGGAGAACACTGAAGCTTTCTTT. Its translation: CASSHPDRENTEAFF.

This chain links TRBV5-5 with TRBJ1-1; D uncertain. Per germline, CDR1 SGHKS and CDR2 YYEKEE (reference sequence). The CDR3 is made up of 13 amino acids. V was cut by 2 bases and J by 4 bases, with 9 bases left in between. The CDR3 coding sequence is TGTGCCAGCAGCTTTATGAGTAGCACTGAAGCTTTCTTT. This translates into CASSFMSSTEAFF.

This clone was seen just once. This sequence joins TRBV23-1 and TRBJ2-7, with 7 bases matching TRBD1. TRBV23-1 is classed as an ORF, of uncertain function. The CDR3 has 20 residues. V was clipped by 11 bases and J by 0 bases; unmatched bases: 28. The CDR3 spells CAYTPGERQGPNTTSYEQYF. The CDR3 bases are TGCGCCTACACCCCCGGGGAGCGACAGGGACCAAACACAACCTCCTACGAGCAGTACTTC.

The chain joins TRBV2 to TRBJ2-7; D possibly corresponds to TRBD1 (5 bases). The CDR3 is made up of 13 amino acids. Trimming took 6 bases from V and 7 from J, leaving 16 bases between them. Looked up from germline, CDR1 is SNHLY and CDR2 is FYNNEI. The CDR3 bases are TGTGCCAGCAGCTCAGGGTCAGGCCGGGAGCAGTACTTC. Amino acid sequence: CASSSGSGREQYF.

The chain recombines TRBV6-5 with TRBJ2-1, with D uncertain. Trimming took 6 bases from V and 7 from J, leaving 13 bases between them. This CDR3 has 13 amino acids. Germline V lookup: CDR1 MNHEY, CDR2 SVGAGI. CDR3 sequence: CASRPRWVNEQFF. In DNA, the CDR3 is TGTGCCAGCAGGCCTCGCTGGGTTAATGAGCAGTTCTTC.

The chain employs TRBV27 and TRBJ2-7; 8 nucleotides align to TRBD1. Germline CDR1 is MNHEY and CDR2 is SMNVEV (reference sequence). Trimming at V came to 5 bases and at J to 6 bases, leaving 6 bases not matched to a gene. The CDR3 has 13 residues. The CDR3 loop is CASSLDRGGEQYF. The CDR3 DNA follows: TGTGCCAGCAGTCTCGACAGGGGAGGCGAGCAGTACTTC.

The table lists this clone with a count of one. The CDR3 nucleotides read TGTGCCAGCAGTGTTTCGACAGGGGATATCTCATACACCGGGGAGCTGTTTTTT. Protein product: CASSVSTGDISYTGELFF. The genes are TRBV25-1 and TRBJ2-2; 8 positions match TRBD1. The CDR3 is 18 amino acids. V lost 4 bases, J lost 3 bases, and 13 bases stayed unmatched. Germline CDR1 reads MGHDK; CDR2 reads SYGVNS.

This clone was seen a single time. V is TRBV7-8 and J is TRBJ1-2; D is unclear. Trimming left V 2 bases short and J 7 bases short, with 5 bases between. Germline loops: CDR1 SGHVS, CDR2 FQNEAQ. CDR3 length: 11 residues. CDR3 amino acids: CASSLNSGYTF. The DNA for the CDR3 is TGTGCCAGCAGCTTAAATTCTGGCTACACCTTC.

The gene calls are TRBV29-1 and TRBJ2-7; 7 nucleotides line up with TRBD1. Germline V gives CDR1 SQVTM, CDR2 ANQGSEA. The CDR3 length is 11 residues. Unmatched junction bases numbered 4, after V lost 6 bases and J lost 5 bases. The CDR3 here is CSVQTGDEQYF. CDR3 DNA: TGCAGCGTACAAACAGGGGACGAGCAGTACTTC.

The V call is TRBV10-3, the J call TRBJ1-2, with D maybe TRBD1 (5 bases). The germline V gene has CDR1 ENHRY and CDR2 SYGVKD. The CDR3 covers 12 residues. The ends were cut back, 11 bases at V and 4 bases at J, with 14 bases in the middle. The CDR3 nucleotides are TGTGCCTCCCGGCAGGGCGGCTATGGCTACACCTTC. Protein sequence: CASRQGGYGYTF.

The chain combines TRBV6-5 with TRBJ1-4, with D perhaps matching TRBD1 (6 bases). The CDR3 runs to 13 residues. Germline CDR1 reads MNHEY; CDR2 reads SVGAGI. Trimming removed 6 bases at V and 7 bases at J, with 12 bases between. CDR3 sequence (DNA): TGTGCCAGCAGAGGGGGATCGAGTGAAAAACTGTTTTTT. Residues: CASRGGSSEKLFF.

This rearrangement joins TRBV6-6 to TRBJ2-5; 10 bases agree with TRBD2. Germline V CDR1 and CDR2: MNHNY, SVGAGI (reference sequence). Trimming took 5 bases from V and 2 from J; bases not matched to a gene: 5. The CDR3 is 15 amino acids. CDR3 sequence (DNA): TGTGCCAGCAGTGACCAAGCGGGGGGGCAAGAGACCCAGTACTTC. Protein sequence: CASSDQAGGQETQYF.

CDR3 in DNA: TGTGCCAGCAGCTTAGCTACGGGGTTCCTACCCGGGGAGCTGTTTTTT. Residues: CASSLATGFLPGELFF. V usage is TRBV7-8 and J usage is TRBJ2-2; weak D call: TRBD2 (5 bases). V dropped 0 bases and J dropped 6 bases, with 14 bases sitting between them. The germline V gene has CDR1 SGHVS and CDR2 FQNEAQ. The length of the CDR3 is 16 residues.

The CDR3 here is CASSSEGAGFTDTQYF. CDR3 coding DNA: TGCGCCAGCAGCTCCGAAGGGGCGGGGTTCACAGATACGCAGTATTTT. The chain uses TRBV5-1 and TRBJ2-3; TRBD2 is a possible D gene (6 bases). With 3 bases removed from V and 2 bases from J, the gap between germline ends came to 16 bases. Germline V gives CDR1 SGHRS, CDR2 YFSETQ. The CDR3 consists of 16 residues.

The rearrangement joins TRBV11-2 to TRBJ2-1, with 10 bases lining up with TRBD2. V lost 5 bases to trimming and J lost 8 bases; unmatched junction nucleotides: 3. CDR1 is SGHAT and CDR2 is FQNNGV in the germline V gene. The CDR3 loop spans 13 amino acids. This CDR3 is CASSGSGRDEQFF. The CDR3 nucleotides read TGTGCCAGCAGCGGAAGCGGGAGGGATGAGCAGTTCTTC.

This clone was picked up a small number of times. The chain combines TRBV30 with TRBJ1-1; 7 bases agree with TRBD1. Trimming cost V 5 bases and J 3 bases; bases outside gene matches: 6. The CDR3 is 13 residues long. The germline V gene has CDR1 GTSNPN and CDR2 SVGIG (reference sequence). Here the CDR3 reads CAWVRGSDTEAFF. CDR3 bases: TGTGCCTGGGTCAGGGGGAGCGACACTGAAGCTTTCTTT.

This clone was observed a few times. The chain combines TRBV5-1 with TRBJ2-6, with 8 bases matching TRBD1. Germline CDR1 is SGHRS and CDR2 is YFSETQ. This CDR3 spans 15 amino acids. The J segment lost 2 bases and the V segment lost 4 bases, leaving 2 bases of the junction unmatched. In DNA form, the CDR3 reads TGCGCCAGCAGCGTACAGGGGGCTGGGGCCAACGTCCTGACTTTC. Translation: CASSVQGAGANVLTF.

This rearrangement joins TRBV5-4 to TRBJ2-7, with 9 bases aligning to TRBD1. The CDR3 is 15 residues long. V trimming: 4 bases; J trimming: 6 bases; junction bases outside the gene matches: 11. Germline CDR1 and CDR2: SGHNT and YYREEE (reference sequence). DNA of the CDR3: TGTGCCAGCAGCAGACCCGGGACAGGGTCTAGCGAGCAGTACTTC. Translating gives CASSRPGTGSSEQYF.

The CDR3 sequence: CASRGTGGGYEKLFF. The DNA for the CDR3 is TGTGCCAGCAGAGGGACAGGGGGAGGGTATGAAAAACTGTTTTTT. J is TRBJ1-4 and V is TRBV6-1; 11 nucleotides align to TRBD1. Trimming removed 6 bases from V and 6 bases from J; junction bases left unmatched: 6. The CDR3 runs to 15 residues. Germline values: CDR1 MNHNS, CDR2 SASEGT.

In this sample, this clone turned up once. The chain combines TRBV5-6 with TRBJ2-7; a possible D gene is TRBD1 (6 bases). Germline CDR1 reads SGHDT; CDR2 reads YYEEEE. There are 15 residues in the CDR3. Trimming took off 2 bases at V and 4 bases at J, with 16 bases between the two ends. The CDR3 region has the DNA TGTGCCAGCAGCTTATTGGACAGATGGCCTTACGAGCAGTACTTC. This translates into CASSLLDRWPYEQYF.

The chain links TRBV2 to TRBJ1-5; D not certain. The CDR3 extends over 13 amino acids. Looked up from germline, CDR1 is SNHLY and CDR2 is FYNNEI. V was trimmed by 6 bases and J by 7 bases, leaving 13 bases between them. The CDR3 loop reads CASRASDYQPQHF. The CDR3 DNA follows: TGTGCCAGCAGGGCCTCGGATTACCAGCCCCAGCATTTT.

The rearrangement links TRBV28 to TRBJ2-5; D unclear. Trimming took 4 bases from V and 5 from J, leaving 8 bases between them. The germline CDR1 and CDR2 sequences are MDHEN and SYDVKM. CDR3 length: 12 residues. DNA of the CDR3: TGTGCCAGCAGTTGGACCAGGGAGACCCAGTACTTC. This translates into CASSWTRETQYF.

The chain carries TRBV6-5 and TRBJ2-2; TRBD1 matches at 8 bases. V gave up 4 bases and J gave up 3 bases; unmatched junction bases: 4. The CDR3 covers 15 residues. The germline CDR1 and CDR2 sequences are MNHEY and SVGAGI. CDR3 bases: TGTGCCAGCAGTTTACGACAGGGGTACACCGGGGAGCTGTTTTTT. It translates to CASSLRQGYTGELFF.